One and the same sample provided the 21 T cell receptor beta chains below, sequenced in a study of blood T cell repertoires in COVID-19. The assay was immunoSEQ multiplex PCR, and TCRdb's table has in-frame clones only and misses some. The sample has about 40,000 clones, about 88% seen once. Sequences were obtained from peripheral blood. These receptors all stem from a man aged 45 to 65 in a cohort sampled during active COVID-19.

Here the CDR3 DNA reads TGTGCCAGCAGCTTGGGCTCAGGGCCTGGAAACACCATATATTTT. Translated: CASSLGSGPGNTIYF. The chain couples TRBV5-8 to TRBJ1-3, with D possibly matching TRBD1 (5 bases). The germline V and J ends were trimmed by 0 bases and 2 bases, with 9 bases remaining between them. Germline V gene data show CDR1 as SGHTS and CDR2 as YDEGEE. The CDR3 loop spans 15 amino acids.

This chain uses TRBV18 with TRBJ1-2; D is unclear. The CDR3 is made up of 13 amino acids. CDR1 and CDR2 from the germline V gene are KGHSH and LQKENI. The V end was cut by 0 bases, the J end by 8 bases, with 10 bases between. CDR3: CASSPPLEEGYTF. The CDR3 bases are TGTGCCAGCTCACCACCGTTAGAGGAAGGCTACACCTTC.

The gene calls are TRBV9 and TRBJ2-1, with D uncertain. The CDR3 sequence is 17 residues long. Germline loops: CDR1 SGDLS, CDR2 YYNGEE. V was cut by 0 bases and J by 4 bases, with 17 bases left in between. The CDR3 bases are TGTGCCAGCAGCGTAGGAGGTAACCAGAACAAGTACAATGAGCAGTTCTTC. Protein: CASSVGGNQNKYNEQFF.

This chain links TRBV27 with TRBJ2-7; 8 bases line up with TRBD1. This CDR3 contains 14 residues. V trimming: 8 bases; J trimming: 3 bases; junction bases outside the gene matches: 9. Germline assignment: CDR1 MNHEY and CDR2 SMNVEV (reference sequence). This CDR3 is CASRTGTGYYEQYF. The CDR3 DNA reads TGTGCCAGCCGTACCGGGACAGGCTACTACGAGCAGTACTTC.

The chain's CDR3 is CASSLGWRERGNTIYF. CDR3 DNA: TGTGCCAGCAGCTTAGGATGGCGGGAGAGGGGAAACACCATATATTTT. The chain recombines TRBV7-6 with TRBJ1-3; D is ambiguous. The CDR3 is 16 residues long. Trimming stripped 1 base from V and 4 bases from J, with 14 bases between. The V gene's germline CDR1 is SGHVS and CDR2 FNYEAQ.

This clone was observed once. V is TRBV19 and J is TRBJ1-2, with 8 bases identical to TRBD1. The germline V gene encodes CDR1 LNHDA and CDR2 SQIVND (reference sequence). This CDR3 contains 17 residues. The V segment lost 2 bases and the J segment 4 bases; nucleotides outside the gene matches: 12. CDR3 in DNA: TGTGCCAGTAGTATATCAAAACGGACAGGGCTTCCCTATGGCTACACCTTC. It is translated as CASSISKRTGLPYGYTF.

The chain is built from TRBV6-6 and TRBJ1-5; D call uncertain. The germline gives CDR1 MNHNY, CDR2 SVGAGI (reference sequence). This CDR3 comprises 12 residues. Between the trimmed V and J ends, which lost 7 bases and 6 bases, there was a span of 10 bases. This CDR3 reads CASTPSGQPQHF. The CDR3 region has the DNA TGTGCCAGCACCCCTTCCGGTCAGCCCCAGCATTTT.

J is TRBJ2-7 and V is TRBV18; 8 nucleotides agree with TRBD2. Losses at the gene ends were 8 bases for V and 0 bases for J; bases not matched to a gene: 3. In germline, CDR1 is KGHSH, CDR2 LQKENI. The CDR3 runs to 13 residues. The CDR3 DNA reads TGTGCCAGCGGTACTAGCGGCTCCTACGAGCAGTACTTC. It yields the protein CASGTSGSYEQYF.

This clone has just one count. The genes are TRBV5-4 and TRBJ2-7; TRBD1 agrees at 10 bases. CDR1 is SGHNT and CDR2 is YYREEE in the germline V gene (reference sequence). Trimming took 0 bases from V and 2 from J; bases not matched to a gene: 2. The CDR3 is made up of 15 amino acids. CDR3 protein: CASSLDGTGAYEQYF. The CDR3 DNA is TGTGCCAGCAGCTTGGACGGGACAGGGGCCTACGAGCAGTACTTC.

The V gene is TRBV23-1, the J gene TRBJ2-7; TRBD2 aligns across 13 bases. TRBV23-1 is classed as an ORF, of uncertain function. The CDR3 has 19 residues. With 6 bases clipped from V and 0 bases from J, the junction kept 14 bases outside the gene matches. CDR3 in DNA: TGCGCCAGCAGACGAGCCGGGACTAGCGGGATATCGATCTCCTACGAGCAGTACGTC. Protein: CASRRAGTSGISISYEQYV.

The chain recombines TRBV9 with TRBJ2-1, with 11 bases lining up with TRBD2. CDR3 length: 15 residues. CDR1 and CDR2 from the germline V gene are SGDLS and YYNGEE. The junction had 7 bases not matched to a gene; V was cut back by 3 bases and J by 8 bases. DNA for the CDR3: TGTGCCAGCAGCGCACTAGCGGGAGTAGGGGATGAGCAGTTCTTC. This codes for CASSALAGVGDEQFF.

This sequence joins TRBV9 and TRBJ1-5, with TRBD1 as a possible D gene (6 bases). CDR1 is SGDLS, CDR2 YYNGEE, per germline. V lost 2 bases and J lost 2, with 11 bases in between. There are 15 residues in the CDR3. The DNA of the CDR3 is TGTGCCAGCAGCGTGGCAGGGGATCGCAATCAGCCCCAGCATTTT. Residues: CASSVAGDRNQPQHF.

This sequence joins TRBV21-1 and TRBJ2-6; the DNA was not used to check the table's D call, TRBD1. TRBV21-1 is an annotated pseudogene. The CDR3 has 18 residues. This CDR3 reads CASSVHRDSPSGANVLTF. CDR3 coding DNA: TGTGCCAGCAGCGTCCACCGGGACAGTCCATCTGGGGCCAACGTCCTGACTTTC.

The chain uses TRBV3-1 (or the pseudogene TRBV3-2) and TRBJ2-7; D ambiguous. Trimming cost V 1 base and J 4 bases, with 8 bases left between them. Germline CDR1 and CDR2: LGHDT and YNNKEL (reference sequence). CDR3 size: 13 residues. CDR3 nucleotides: TGTGCCAGCAGCCAAGCTCTGTTTTACGAGCAGTACTTC. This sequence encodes CASSQALFYEQYF.

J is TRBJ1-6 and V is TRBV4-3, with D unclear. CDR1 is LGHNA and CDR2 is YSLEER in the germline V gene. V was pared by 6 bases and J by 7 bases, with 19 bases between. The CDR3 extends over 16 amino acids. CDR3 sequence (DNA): TGCGCCAGCAGTCCGTTGAGCGGATTGGGGAATTCACCCCTCCACTTT. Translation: CASSPLSGLGNSPLHF.

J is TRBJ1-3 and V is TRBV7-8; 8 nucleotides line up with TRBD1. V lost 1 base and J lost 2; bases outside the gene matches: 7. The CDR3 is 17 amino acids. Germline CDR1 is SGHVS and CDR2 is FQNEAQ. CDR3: CASSLVNRGATGNTIYF. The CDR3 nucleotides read TGTGCCAGCAGCTTAGTCAACAGGGGGGCGACTGGAAACACCATATATTTT.

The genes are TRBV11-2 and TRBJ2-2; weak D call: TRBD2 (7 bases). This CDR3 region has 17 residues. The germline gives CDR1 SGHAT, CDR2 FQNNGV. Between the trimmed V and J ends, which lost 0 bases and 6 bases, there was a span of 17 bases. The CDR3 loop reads CASSLESGRGPAGELFF. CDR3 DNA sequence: TGTGCCAGCAGCTTAGAGTCGGGGCGGGGGCCGGCCGGGGAGCTGTTTTTT.

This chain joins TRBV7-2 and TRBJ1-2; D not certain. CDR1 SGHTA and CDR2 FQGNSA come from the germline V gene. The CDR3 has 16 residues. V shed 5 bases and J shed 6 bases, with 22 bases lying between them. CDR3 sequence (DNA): TGTGCCAGCAGCGGAATCCCGGGAGCCCTCATAGATGGCTACACCTTC. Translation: CASSGIPGALIDGYTF.

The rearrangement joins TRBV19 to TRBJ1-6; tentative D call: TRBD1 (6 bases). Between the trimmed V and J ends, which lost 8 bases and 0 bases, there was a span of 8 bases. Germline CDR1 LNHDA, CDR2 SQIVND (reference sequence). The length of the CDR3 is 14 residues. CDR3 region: CASQGFSYNSPLHF. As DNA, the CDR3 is TGTGCCAGTCAGGGGTTCTCCTATAATTCACCCCTCCACTTT.

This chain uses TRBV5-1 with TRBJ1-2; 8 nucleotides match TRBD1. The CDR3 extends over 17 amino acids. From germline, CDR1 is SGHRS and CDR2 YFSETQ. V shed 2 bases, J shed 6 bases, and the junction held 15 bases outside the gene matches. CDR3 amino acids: CASSFHSTITDRDGYTF. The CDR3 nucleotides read TGCGCCAGCAGCTTCCATTCAACCATAACGGACAGGGATGGCTACACCTTC.

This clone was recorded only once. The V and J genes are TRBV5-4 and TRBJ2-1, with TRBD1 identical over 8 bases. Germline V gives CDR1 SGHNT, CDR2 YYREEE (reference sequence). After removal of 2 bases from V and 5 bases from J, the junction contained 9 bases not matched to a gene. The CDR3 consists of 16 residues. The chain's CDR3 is CASSFGRDRLDNEQFF. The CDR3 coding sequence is TGTGCCAGCAGCTTTGGTCGGGACAGGCTAGACAATGAGCAGTTCTTC.